These T cell receptor beta chains were read from a single sample in a study of blood T cell repertoires in COVID-19. Some clones are missing from TCRdb's copy, which holds only in-frame ones; the method was immunoSEQ multiplex PCR. The table shows around 230,000 clones, with 80% to 90% occurring only once. Sequencing was performed on peripheral blood. The source of these receptors is a man in his forties who had recovered from COVID-19. Both conserved end residues are trimmed from each CDR3. Each record gives: J gene, V gene, CDR3 protein.

j_gene: TRBJ2-4
v_gene: TRBV12-5
CDR3aa: ASGIKNIQY

j_gene: TRBJ2-7
v_gene: TRBV9
CDR3aa: ASSVGANYEQY

j_gene: TRBJ1-2
v_gene: TRBV5-1
CDR3aa: ASRTDNYGYT

j_gene: TRBJ2-3
v_gene: TRBV4-1
CDR3aa: ASSRGAPGADTQY

j_gene: TRBJ2-2
v_gene: TRBV7-2
CDR3aa: ASSSQGGTGELF

j_gene: TRBJ2-7
v_gene: TRBV7-9
CDR3aa: ASTAGVPYEQY

j_gene: TRBJ2-5
v_gene: TRBV5-4
CDR3aa: ASSTVLERGGETQY

j_gene: TRBJ1-5
v_gene: TRBV3-1/TRBV3-2
CDR3aa: ASSQDRDQNQPQH

j_gene: TRBJ1-1
v_gene: TRBV5-1
CDR3aa: ASSLDPVLNTEAF

j_gene: TRBJ1-2
v_gene: TRBV16
CDR3aa: ASSQGQGYGYT

j_gene: TRBJ2-3
v_gene: TRBV13
CDR3aa: ASSLRVMGSTDTQY

j_gene: TRBJ2-5
v_gene: TRBV11-2
CDR3aa: ASSPGTGFEETQY

j_gene: TRBJ1-1
v_gene: TRBV6-5
CDR3aa: ASSPEGSTEAF

j_gene: TRBJ2-5
v_gene: TRBV2
CDR3aa: ASSDETGGSRKTQY

j_gene: TRBJ1-2
v_gene: TRBV7-2
CDR3aa: ASRYLQGEGYT

j_gene: TRBJ1-5
v_gene: TRBV7-2
CDR3aa: ASSWTGYSNQPQH

j_gene: TRBJ1-1
v_gene: TRBV25-1
CDR3aa: ASSEYQEGTEAF

j_gene: TRBJ2-5
v_gene: TRBV3-1/TRBV3-2
CDR3aa: ASSQRGLAEKETQY

j_gene: TRBJ2-7
v_gene: TRBV29-1
CDR3aa: SVEGDTWGEGQY

j_gene: TRBJ1-5
v_gene: TRBV19
CDR3aa: ASSRGQYSNQPQH

j_gene: TRBJ2-7
v_gene: TRBV20-1
CDR3aa: SARKGHEQY

j_gene: TRBJ1-2
v_gene: TRBV6-4
CDR3aa: ASSDSQGNGGYT

j_gene: TRBJ2-2
v_gene: TRBV7-9
CDR3aa: ANLEEAGELF

j_gene: TRBJ2-2
v_gene: TRBV11-3
CDR3aa: ASSPPGGSNGELF

j_gene: TRBJ1-2
v_gene: TRBV5-1
CDR3aa: ASSLGVLGGAYGYT

j_gene: TRBJ2-7
v_gene: TRBV7-6
CDR3aa: ASSSTGGAIYEQY

j_gene: TRBJ2-7
v_gene: TRBV19
CDR3aa: ASNARGLDEQY

j_gene: TRBJ2-2
v_gene: TRBV7-2
CDR3aa: ASSFPREGPPGELF

j_gene: TRBJ1-2
v_gene: TRBV10-3
CDR3aa: AISERDRGSYGYT

j_gene: TRBJ1-1
v_gene: TRBV5-1
CDR3aa: ASSLEGPRVPAF

j_gene: TRBJ2-7
v_gene: TRBV11-3
CDR3aa: ASSLPPRGSYEQY

j_gene: TRBJ2-1
v_gene: TRBV3-1/TRBV3-2
CDR3aa: ASSQSRTGATLHEQF

j_gene: TRBJ1-1
v_gene: TRBV9
CDR3aa: ASSVGATNQGEAF

j_gene: TRBJ2-7
v_gene: TRBV7-8
CDR3aa: ASSVTGHYEQY

j_gene: TRBJ1-5
v_gene: TRBV19
CDR3aa: ASSSIQGGYQPQH

j_gene: TRBJ2-7
v_gene: TRBV7-2
CDR3aa: ASSPDRGEYEQY

j_gene: TRBJ2-1
v_gene: TRBV5-1
CDR3aa: ASSSASGSTSYNEQF

j_gene: TRBJ2-3
v_gene: TRBV10-3
CDR3aa: AISEGTGTLGQY

j_gene: TRBJ1-1
v_gene: TRBV7-9
CDR3aa: ASSVGRGWNTEAF

j_gene: TRBJ2-7
v_gene: TRBV4-2
CDR3aa: ASSPHKAGPYEQY

j_gene: TRBJ1-2
v_gene: TRBV7-8
CDR3aa: ASSLGQNNYGYT

j_gene: TRBJ2-7
v_gene: TRBV7-2
CDR3aa: ASSLATPGLVSEQY

j_gene: TRBJ1-4
v_gene: TRBV6-1
CDR3aa: ASSEMRTGSEKLF

j_gene: TRBJ1-4
v_gene: TRBV7-9
CDR3aa: ASSPTTGGTEKLF

j_gene: TRBJ1-4
v_gene: TRBV4-3
CDR3aa: ASSQEVWGGRIEKLF

j_gene: TRBJ2-7
v_gene: TRBV3-1/TRBV3-2
CDR3aa: ASSQDYRAYEQY

j_gene: TRBJ1-6
v_gene: TRBV14
CDR3aa: ASSPADSVKGPLH

j_gene: TRBJ1-3
v_gene: TRBV5-4
CDR3aa: ASSGPGGNTIY

j_gene: TRBJ2-1
v_gene: TRBV12-3/TRBV12-4
CDR3aa: ASSTTGDGEQF

j_gene: TRBJ1-5
v_gene: TRBV30
CDR3aa: AWSRRTGGYSSGNQPQH

j_gene: TRBJ1-2
v_gene: TRBV7-2
CDR3aa: ASTRGGSDYGYT

j_gene: TRBJ1-4
v_gene: TRBV4-3
CDR3aa: ASSLTGTGNEKLF

j_gene: TRBJ2-1
v_gene: TRBV9
CDR3aa: ASSVLGVTYNEQF

j_gene: TRBJ1-4
v_gene: TRBV11-2
CDR3aa: ASSFIAVTREKLF

j_gene: TRBJ1-2
v_gene: TRBV18
CDR3aa: ASSPQQLGQKTYGYT